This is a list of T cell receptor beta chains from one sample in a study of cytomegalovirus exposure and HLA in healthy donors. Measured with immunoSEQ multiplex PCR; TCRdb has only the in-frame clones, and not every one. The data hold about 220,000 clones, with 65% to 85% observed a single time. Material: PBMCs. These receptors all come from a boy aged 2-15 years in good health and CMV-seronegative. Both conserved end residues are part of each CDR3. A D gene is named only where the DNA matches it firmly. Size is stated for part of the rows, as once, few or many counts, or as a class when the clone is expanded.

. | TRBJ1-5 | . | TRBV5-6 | TGTGCCAGCAGCTGGGGTGGGGTAAGGGGTTTCAATCAGCCCCAGCATTTT | CASSWGGVRGFNQPQHF
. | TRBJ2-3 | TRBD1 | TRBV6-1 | TGTGCCAGCAGTGCGGGACAGGCCTTAGCGGATACGCAGTATTTT | CASSAGQALADTQYF
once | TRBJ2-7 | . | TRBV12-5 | TGTGCTAGTGGTTTGGTCACAGGGGGGGGAGTTTACGAGCAGTACTTC | CASGLVTGGGVYEQYF
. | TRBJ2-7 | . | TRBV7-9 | TGTGCCAGCAGCTTAGTTGCGGGGACAGACTCCTACGAGCAGTACTTC | CASSLVAGTDSYEQYF
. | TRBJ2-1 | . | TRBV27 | TGTGCCAGCAGTCAGAATTTCTACAATGAGCAGTTCTTC | CASSQNFYNEQFF
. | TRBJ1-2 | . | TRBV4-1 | TGCGCCAGCAGCCAAGCCCACAGGGAAGCGCCTGGCTACACCTTC | CASSQAHREAPGYTF
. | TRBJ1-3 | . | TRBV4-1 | TGCGCCAGCAGCTCAAACCCAGCTGGAAACACCATATATTTT | CASSSNPAGNTIYF
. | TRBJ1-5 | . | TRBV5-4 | TGTGCCAGCAGCAGCCTCATTTTGGGGGGAAGCAATCAGCCCCAGCATTTT | CASSSLILGGSNQPQHF
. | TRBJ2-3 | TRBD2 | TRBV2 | TGTGCCAGCAGTGAATTGCCTAGCGGGGGGCCCACAGATACGCAGTATTTT | CASSELPSGGPTDTQYF
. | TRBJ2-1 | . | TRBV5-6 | TGTGCCAGCAGCTTGGATACGCGACTTGAGCAGTTCTTC | CASSLDTRLEQFF
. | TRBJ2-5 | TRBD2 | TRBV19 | TGTGCCAGCGGGTGGGGGGGTCAGGAGACCCAGTACTTC | CASGWGGQETQYF
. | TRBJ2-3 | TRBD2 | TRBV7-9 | TGTGCCAGCAGCCTAGCGGGAGGTACAGATACGCAGTATTTT | CASSLAGGTDTQYF
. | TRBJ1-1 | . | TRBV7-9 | TGTTCCAGCAGCTTCCGGGGGACTGAAGCTTTCTTT | CSSSFRGTEAFF
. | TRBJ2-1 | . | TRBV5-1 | TGCGCCAGCAGCCTCTCCTCCGGGGATAATGAGCAGTTCTTC | CASSLSSGDNEQFF
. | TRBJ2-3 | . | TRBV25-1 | TGTGCCAGCAGTGAAATTTCAGTTGCAGATACGCAGTATTTT | CASSEISVADTQYF
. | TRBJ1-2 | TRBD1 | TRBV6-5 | TGTGCCAGCAGAGACAGGGCTTGGCGCTATGGCTACACCTTC | CASRDRAWRYGYTF
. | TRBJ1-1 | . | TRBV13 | TGTGCCAGCAGCTGCAGGGAATGTACTGAAGCTTTCTTT | CASSCRECTEAFF
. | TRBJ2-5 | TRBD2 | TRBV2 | TGTGCCAGCAGTGAAGTGACAGCGGGAGGGTTCGGGACCCAGTACTTC | CASSEVTAGGFGTQYF
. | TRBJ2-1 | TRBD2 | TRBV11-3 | TGTGCCAGCAGCCGGACTAGCGGGAGGTACAATGAGCAGTTCTTC | CASSRTSGRYNEQFF
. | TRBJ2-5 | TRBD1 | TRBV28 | TGTGCCAGCAGTGCCACAGGGGGCGTGACCCAGTACTTC | CASSATGGVTQYF
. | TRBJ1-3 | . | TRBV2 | TGTGCCAGCACGGGGGACGGAAACACCATATATTTT | CASTGDGNTIYF
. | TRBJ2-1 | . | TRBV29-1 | TGCAGCGCCCCAAAGTCGTCAGGATACAATGAGCAGTTCTTC | CSAPKSSGYNEQFF
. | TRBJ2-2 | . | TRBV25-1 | TGTGCCAGCAGTGCAGGGACTCCGAACACCGGGGAGCTGTTTTTT | CASSAGTPNTGELFF
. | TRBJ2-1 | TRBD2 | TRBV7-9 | TGTGCCAGCAGCTTAATCCCGGGACTAAACCCCCATGAGCAGTTCTTC | CASSLIPGLNPHEQFF
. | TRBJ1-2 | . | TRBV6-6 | TGTGCCAGCAGTTGGGGGGGGGATGGCTACACCTTC | CASSWGGDGYTF
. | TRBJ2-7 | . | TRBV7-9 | TGTGCCAGCAGCTCTTTCTCCGACAGTTCCTACGAGCAGTACTTC | CASSSFSDSSYEQYF
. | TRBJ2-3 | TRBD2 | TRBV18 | TGTGCCAGCTCACCACCCGGGACTAGCGGGGGGGCGGGTAGCACAGATACGCAGTATTTT | CASSPPGTSGGAGSTDTQYF
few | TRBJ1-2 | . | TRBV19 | TGTGCCAGTAGTATACAGGCTAACTATGGCTACACCTTC | CASSIQANYGYTF
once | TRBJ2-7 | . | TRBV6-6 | TGTGCCAGCCTAAGGGGCGACGAGCAGTACTTC | CASLRGDEQYF
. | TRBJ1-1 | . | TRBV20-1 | TGCAGTGCCCCCCTCAACACTGAAGCTTTCTTT | CSAPLNTEAFF
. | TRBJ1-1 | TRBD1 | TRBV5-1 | TGCGCCAGCAGCTTGGCCGGGACAGGGCTTAACACTGAAGCTTTCTTT | CASSLAGTGLNTEAFF
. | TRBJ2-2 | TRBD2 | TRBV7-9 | TGTGCCAGCAGCTATTACGGACTAGCGGACACCGGGGAGCTGTTTTTT | CASSYYGLADTGELFF
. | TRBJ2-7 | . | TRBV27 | TGTGCCAGCAGTGGAGGGGGCTGGCAAAGCTCCTACGAGCAGTACTTC | CASSGGGWQSSYEQYF
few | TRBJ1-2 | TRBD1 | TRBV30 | TGTGCCTGGAGTGCGACAGGGGCTGCCTATGGCTACACCTTC | CAWSATGAAYGYTF
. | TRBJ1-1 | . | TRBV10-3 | TGTGCCATCAGTGATAAAACTGGGCAGGAAATTGAAGCTTTCTTT | CAISDKTGQEIEAFF
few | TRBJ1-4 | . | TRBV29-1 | TGCAGCGGCCAGCGGGATCTTGATGAAAAACTGTTTTTT | CSGQRDLDEKLFF